This record concerns one T cell receptor beta chain sequence. The sample originates from a study of blood T cells in healthy people across ages. Trimming cost V 5 bases and J 0 bases; bases outside gene matches: 6. The CDR3 has 16 residues. In germline, CDR1 is MGHRA, CDR2 YSYEKL. Through a sample-barcoded 5' primer and a J-beta primer mix, a second PCR was run for roughly 7 to 11 cycles. TCRdb analysed the 5' RACE reads with MiXCR anew, one entry per CDR3 protein. Among 850,000 to 1,000,000 distinct CDR3 sequences listed, roughly 52% were seen once. Sequenced: blood. This chain joins TRBV4-1 and TRBJ1-3, with 8 positions matching TRBD1. The receptor was derived from a man aged 25 to 40 in good health. The CDR3 nucleotides are TGCGCCAGCAGCGGACGACAGGGGAACTCTGGAAACACCATATATTTT. Protein sequence: CASSGRQGNSGNTIYF.